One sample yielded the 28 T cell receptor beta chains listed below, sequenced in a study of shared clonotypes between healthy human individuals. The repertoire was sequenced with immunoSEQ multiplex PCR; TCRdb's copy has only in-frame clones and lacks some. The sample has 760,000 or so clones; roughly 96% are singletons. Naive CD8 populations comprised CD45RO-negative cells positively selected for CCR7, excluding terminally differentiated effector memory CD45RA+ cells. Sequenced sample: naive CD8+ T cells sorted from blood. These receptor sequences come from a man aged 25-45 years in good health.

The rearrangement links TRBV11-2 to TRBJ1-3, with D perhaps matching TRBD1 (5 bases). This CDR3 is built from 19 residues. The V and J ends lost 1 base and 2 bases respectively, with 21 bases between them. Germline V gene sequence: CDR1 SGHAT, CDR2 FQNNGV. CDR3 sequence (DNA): TGTGCCAGCAGCTTAGTTCCCGGCGGGGGTGTGGAGCCTGGAAACACCATATATTTT. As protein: CASSLVPGGGVEPGNTIYF.

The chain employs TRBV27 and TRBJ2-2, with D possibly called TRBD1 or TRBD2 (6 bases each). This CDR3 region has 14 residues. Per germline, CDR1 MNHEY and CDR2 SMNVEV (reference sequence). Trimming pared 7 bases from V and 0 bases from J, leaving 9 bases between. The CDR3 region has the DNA TGTGCCAGCACTAGGGGGGCGAACACCGGGGAGCTGTTTTTT. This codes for CASTRGANTGELFF.

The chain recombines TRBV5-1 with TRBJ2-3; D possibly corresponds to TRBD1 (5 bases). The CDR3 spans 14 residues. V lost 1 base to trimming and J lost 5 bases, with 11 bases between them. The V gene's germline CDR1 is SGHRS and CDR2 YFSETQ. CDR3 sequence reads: CASSLKGAKDTQYF. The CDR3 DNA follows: TGCGCCAGCAGCTTGAAAGGGGCAAAAGATACGCAGTATTTT.

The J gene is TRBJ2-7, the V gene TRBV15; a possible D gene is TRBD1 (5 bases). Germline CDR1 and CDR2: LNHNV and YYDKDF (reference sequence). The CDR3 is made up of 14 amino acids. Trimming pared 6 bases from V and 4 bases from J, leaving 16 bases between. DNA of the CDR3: TGTGCCACCAGAAACAGGCAGGGATCTTACGAGCAGTACTTC. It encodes CATRNRQGSYEQYF.

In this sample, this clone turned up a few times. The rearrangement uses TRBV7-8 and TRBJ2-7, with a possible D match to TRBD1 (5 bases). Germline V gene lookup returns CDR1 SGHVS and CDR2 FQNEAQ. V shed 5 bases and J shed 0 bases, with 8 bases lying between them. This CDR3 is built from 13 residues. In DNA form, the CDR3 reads TGTGCCAGCAGCCCAGGGTACTCCTACGAGCAGTACTTC. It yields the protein CASSPGYSYEQYF. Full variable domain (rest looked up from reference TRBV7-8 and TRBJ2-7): GAGVSQSPRYKVAKRGQDVALRCDPISGHVSLFWYQQALGQGPEFLTYFQNEAQLDKSGLPSDRFFAERPEGSVSTLKIQRTQQEDSAVYLCASSPGYSYEQYFGPGTRLTVT.

The CDR3 protein is CASSPTGQGASGYTF. The CDR3 coding sequence is TGTGCCAGCAGTCCCACAGGGCAGGGGGCATCTGGCTACACCTTC. This chain uses TRBV27 with TRBJ1-2, with 8 positions matching TRBD1. In germline, CDR1 is MNHEY, CDR2 SMNVEV (reference sequence). V trimming: 5 bases; J trimming: 7 bases; junction bases outside the gene matches: 12. The CDR3 extends over 15 amino acids.

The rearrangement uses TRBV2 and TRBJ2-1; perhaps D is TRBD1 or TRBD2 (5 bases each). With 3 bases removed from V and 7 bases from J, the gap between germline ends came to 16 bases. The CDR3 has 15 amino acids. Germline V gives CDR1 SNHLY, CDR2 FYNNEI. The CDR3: CASSDPVRGLNEQFF. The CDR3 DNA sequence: TGTGCCAGCAGTGACCCCGTGAGGGGTTTGAATGAGCAGTTCTTC.

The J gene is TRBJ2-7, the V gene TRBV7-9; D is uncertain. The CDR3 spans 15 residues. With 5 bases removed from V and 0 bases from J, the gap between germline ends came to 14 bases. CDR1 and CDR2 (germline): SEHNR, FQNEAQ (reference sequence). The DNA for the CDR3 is TGTGCCAGCAGCCCTCGGACGGCCCCCTCCTACGAGCAGTACTTC. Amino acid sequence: CASSPRTAPSYEQYF.

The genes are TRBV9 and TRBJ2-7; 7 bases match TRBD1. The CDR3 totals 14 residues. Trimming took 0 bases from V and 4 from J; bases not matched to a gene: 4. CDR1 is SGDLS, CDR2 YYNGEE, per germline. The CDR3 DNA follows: TGTGCCAGCAGCGTAGATGTGACAGGGTACGAGCAGTACTTC. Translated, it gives CASSVDVTGYEQYF.

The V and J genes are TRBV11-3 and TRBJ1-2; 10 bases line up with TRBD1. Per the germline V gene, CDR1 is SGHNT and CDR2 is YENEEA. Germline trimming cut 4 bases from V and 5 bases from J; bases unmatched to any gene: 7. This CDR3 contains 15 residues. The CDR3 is CASSSPGQGSYGYTF. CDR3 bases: TGTGCCAGCAGCTCGCCGGGACAGGGGTCGTATGGCTACACCTTC.

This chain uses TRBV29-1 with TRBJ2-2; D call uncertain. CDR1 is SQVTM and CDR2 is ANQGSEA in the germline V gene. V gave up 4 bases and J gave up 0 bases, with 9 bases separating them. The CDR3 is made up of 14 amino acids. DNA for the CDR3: TGCAGCGTTGGCGGTAGGACGAACACCGGGGAGCTGTTTTTT. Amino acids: CSVGGRTNTGELFF.

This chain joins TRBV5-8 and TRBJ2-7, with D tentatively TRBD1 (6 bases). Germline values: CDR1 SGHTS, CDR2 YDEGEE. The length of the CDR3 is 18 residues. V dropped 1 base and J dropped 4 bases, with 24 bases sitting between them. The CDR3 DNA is TGTGCCAGCAGCTTGCCGGGACACCGAACTACACCGTCATACGAGCAGTACTTC. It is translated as CASSLPGHRTTPSYEQYF.

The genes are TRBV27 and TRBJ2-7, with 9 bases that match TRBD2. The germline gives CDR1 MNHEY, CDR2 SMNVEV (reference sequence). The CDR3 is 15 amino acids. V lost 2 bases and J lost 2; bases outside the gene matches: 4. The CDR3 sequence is CASSLRASGTYEQYF. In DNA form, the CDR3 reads TGTGCCAGCAGTTTACGGGCTAGCGGGACCTACGAGCAGTACTTC.

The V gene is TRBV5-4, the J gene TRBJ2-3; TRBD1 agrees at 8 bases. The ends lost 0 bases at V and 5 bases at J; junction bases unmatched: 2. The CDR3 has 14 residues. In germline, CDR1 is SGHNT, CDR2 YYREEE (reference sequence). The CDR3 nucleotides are TGTGCCAGCAGCTTGGAACAGGGGGGAGATACGCAGTATTTT. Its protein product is CASSLEQGGDTQYF.

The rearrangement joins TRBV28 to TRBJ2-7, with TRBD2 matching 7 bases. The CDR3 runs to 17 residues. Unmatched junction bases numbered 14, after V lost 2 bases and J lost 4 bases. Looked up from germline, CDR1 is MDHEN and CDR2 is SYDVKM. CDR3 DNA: TGTGCCAGCAGTTTAGGGGGGGGAACCGGGATGGTGTACGAGCAGTACTTC. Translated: CASSLGGGTGMVYEQYF.

CDR3 nucleotide sequence: TGTGCCAGCAGCCCTAGGGCGGGAGATACGCAGTATTTT. This encodes CASSPRAGDTQYF. The chain carries TRBV11-2 and TRBJ2-3; D might be TRBD2 (5 bases). Between the trimmed V and J ends, which lost 5 bases and 5 bases, there was a span of 11 bases. The CDR3 is made up of 13 amino acids. CDR1 and CDR2 (germline): SGHAT, FQNNGV.

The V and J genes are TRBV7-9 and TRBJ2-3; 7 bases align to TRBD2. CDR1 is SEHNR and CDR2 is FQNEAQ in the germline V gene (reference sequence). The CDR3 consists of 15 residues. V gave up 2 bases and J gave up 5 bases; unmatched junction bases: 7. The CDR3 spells CASSLTPRGEDTQYF. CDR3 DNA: TGTGCCAGCAGCTTAACCCCCCGGGGGGAAGATACGCAGTATTTT.

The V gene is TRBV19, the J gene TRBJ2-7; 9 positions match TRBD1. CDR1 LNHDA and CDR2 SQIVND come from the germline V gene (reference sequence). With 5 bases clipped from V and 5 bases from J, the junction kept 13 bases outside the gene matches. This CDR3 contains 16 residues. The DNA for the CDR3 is TGTGCCAGTAGTCTGGGACTCCGGGACAGGGTAAACGAGCAGTACTTC. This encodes CASSLGLRDRVNEQYF.

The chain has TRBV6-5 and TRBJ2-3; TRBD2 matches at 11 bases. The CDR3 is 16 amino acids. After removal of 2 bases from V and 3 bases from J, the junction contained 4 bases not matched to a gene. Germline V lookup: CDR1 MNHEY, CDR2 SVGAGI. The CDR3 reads CASSYRLAGGTDTQYF. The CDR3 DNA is TGTGCCAGCAGTTACAGGCTAGCGGGAGGTACAGATACGCAGTATTTT.

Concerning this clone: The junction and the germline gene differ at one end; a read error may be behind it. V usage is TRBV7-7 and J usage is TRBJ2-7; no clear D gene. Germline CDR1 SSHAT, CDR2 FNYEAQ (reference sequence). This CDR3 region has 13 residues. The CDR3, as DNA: TGTGCTAGCAGCTTAGTTTTAAGTGACGAGCAGTACTTC. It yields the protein CASSLVLSDEQYF.

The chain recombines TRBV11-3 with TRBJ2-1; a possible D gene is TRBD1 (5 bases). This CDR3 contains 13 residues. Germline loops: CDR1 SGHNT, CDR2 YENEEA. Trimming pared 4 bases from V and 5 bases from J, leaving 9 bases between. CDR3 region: CASSWGSDNEQFF. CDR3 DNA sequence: TGTGCCAGCAGCTGGGGCTCGGACAATGAGCAGTTCTTC.

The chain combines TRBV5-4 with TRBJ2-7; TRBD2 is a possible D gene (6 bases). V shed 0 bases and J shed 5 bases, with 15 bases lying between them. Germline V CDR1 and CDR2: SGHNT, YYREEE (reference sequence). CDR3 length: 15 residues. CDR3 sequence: CASSLGGGMGDEQYF. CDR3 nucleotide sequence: TGTGCCAGCAGCTTGGGTGGCGGGATGGGTGACGAGCAGTACTTC.

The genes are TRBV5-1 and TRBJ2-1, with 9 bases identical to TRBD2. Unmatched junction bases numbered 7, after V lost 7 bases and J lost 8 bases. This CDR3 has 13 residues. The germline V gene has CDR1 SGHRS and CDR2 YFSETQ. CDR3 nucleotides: TGCGCCAGCCATAGCGGGAGCTTCCATGAGCAGTTCTTC. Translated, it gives CASHSGSFHEQFF. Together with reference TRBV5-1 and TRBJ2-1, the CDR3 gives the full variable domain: KAGVTQTPRYLIKTRGQQVTLSCSPISGHRSVSWYQQTPGQGLQFLFEYFSETQRNKGNFPGRFSGRQFSNSRSEMNVSTLELGDSALYLCASHSGSFHEQFFGPGTRLTVL.

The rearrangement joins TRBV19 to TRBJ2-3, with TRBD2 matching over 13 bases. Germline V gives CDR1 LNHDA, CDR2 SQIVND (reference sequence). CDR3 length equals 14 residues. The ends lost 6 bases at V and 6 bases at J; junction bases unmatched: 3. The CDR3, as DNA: TGTGCCAGTAGCTGGACTAGCGGGAGTGATACGCAGTATTTT. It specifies CASSWTSGSDTQYF.

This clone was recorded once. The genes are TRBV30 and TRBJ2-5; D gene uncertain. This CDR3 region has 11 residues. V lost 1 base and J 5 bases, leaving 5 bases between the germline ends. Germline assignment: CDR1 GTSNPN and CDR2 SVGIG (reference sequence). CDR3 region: CAWSALETQYF. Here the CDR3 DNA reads TGTGCCTGGAGTGCCCTTGAGACCCAGTACTTC.

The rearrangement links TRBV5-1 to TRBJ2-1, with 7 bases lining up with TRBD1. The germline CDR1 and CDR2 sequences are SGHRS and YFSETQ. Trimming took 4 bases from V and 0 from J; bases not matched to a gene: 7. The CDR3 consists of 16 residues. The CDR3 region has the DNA TGCGCCAGCAGCGACAGGGCACTAAGCTCCTACAATGAGCAGTTCTTC. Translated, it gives CASSDRALSSYNEQFF.

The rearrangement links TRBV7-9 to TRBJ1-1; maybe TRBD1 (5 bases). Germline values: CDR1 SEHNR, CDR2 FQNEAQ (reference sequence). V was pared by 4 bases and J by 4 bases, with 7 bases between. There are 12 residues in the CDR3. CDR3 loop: CASSSGTTEAFF. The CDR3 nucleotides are TGTGCCAGCAGCTCCGGGACCACTGAAGCTTTCTTT.

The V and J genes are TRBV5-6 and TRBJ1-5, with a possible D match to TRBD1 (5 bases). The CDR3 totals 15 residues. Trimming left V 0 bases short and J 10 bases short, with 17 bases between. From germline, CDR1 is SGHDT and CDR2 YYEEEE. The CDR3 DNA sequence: TGTGCCAGCAGCTTGGGTTGGTGGGACGGGCGTCCCCAGCATTTT. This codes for CASSLGWWDGRPQHF.